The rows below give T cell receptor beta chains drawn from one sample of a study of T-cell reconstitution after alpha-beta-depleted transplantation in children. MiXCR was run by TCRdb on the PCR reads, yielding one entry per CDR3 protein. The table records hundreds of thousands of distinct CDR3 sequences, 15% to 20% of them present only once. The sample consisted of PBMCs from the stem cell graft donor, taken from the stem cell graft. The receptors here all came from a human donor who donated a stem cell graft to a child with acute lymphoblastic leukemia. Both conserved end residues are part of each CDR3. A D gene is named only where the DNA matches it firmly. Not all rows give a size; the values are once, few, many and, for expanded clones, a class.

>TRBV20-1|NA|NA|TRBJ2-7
TGCAGTGCTCCGAGCGCAGGAGCTTACGAGCAGTACTTC
CSAPSAGAYEQYF
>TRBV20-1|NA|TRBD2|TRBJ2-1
TGCAGTGCTAGCGGGACTAGCGGGAGGACTTTTAATGAGCAGTTCTTC
CSASGTSGRTFNEQFF
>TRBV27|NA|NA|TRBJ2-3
TGTGCCAGCAACCGGCCTCCTGAGCAGTATTTT
CASNRPPEQYF
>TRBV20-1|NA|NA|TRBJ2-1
TGCAGTGCTAGCAGGAACCCAGGTCAAGATGAGCAGTTCTTC
CSASRNPGQDEQFF
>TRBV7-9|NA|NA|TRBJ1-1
TGTGCCAGCAGCTTATATAAACAGGGTAGCACTGAAGCTTTCTTT
CASSLYKQGSTEAFF
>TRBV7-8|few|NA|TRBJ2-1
TGTGCCAGCAGCTTCGAGGCGGGAACCTACAATGAGCAGTTCTTC
CASSFEAGTYNEQFF
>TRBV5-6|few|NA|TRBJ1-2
TGTGCCAGCAGCTCCTCATCCAGGACAGTCTATGGCTACACCTTC
CASSSSSRTVYGYTF
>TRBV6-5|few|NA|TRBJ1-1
TGTGCCAGCAGTTACTCGAAAGGGAACACTGAAGCTTTCTTT
CASSYSKGNTEAFF
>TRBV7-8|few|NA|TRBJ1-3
TGTGCCAGCAGCCCTTCTTGGGGCTCTGGAAACACCATATATTTT
CASSPSWGSGNTIYF
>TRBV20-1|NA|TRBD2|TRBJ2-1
TGCAGTGCTAGAGTGGGACTAGTCGATGAGCAGTTCTTC
CSARVGLVDEQFF
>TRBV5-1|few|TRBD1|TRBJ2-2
TGCGCCAGCAGCTCGACAGGGTGGCGAACCGGGGAGCTGTTTTTT
CASSSTGWRTGELFF
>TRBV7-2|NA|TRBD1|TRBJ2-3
TGTGCCAGCAGCGAGGGACAGGCCACAGATACGCAGTATTTT
CASSEGQATDTQYF
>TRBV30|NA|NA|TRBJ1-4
TGTGCCTGGCAGACAGGCGGATTGAATGAAAAACTGTTTTTT
CAWQTGGLNEKLFF
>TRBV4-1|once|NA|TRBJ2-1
TGCGCCAGCAGGTCCGCGGTCCGTTTTGAGCAGTTCTTC
CASRSAVRFEQFF
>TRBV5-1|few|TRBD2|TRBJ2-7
TGCGCCAGCAGACCGGGACTAGCGGCCTACGAGCAGTACTTC
CASRPGLAAYEQYF